The 8 T cell receptor beta chains below come from one sample, sequenced in a study of regulatory T cells in long-lasting Graves disease. Construction of the TCR beta libraries employed iRepertoire HTBI primers in conjunction with Arm-PCR of CDR3 regions. Via MiXCR, TCRdb re-called the multiplex PCR reads, giving one row per CDR3 protein. The repertoire has 400,000 to 550,000 distinct CDR3 sequences, over 15% of them found once; the top ten carry 20% to 25%. Time point: newly diagnosed GD, antithyroid drugs for less than 3 months. PBMC RNA was the source of the TCR library. The sample was also linked to a second study, of T cells in Graves' hyperthyroidism and ophthalmopathy.

Sequencing was performed on peripheral blood mononuclear cells (PBMCs), taken at new diagnosis, from a patient treated with antithyroid drugs. These receptors all stem from a woman aged 18-30 years with Graves disease.

The chain recombines TRBV19 with TRBJ2-7, with TRBD1 identical over 8 bases. The CDR3 extends over 15 amino acids. Trimming at V came to 4 bases and at J to 2 bases, leaving 7 bases not matched to a gene. Germline CDR1 LNHDA, CDR2 SQIVND (reference sequence). DNA of the CDR3: TGTGCCAGTAGTACTACCGGGACAGGCACCTACGAGCAGTACTTC. This sequence encodes CASSTTGTGTYEQYF.

The sample holds many counts of this clonotype. The V and J genes are TRBV11-1 and TRBJ1-6; D gene ambiguous. Between the trimmed V and J ends, which lost 1 base and 13 bases, there was a span of 11 bases. CDR1 is SGHAT and CDR2 is FQDESV in the germline V gene (reference sequence). This CDR3 is built from 13 residues. CDR3: CASSLVSVSPLHF. The DNA for the CDR3 is TGTGCCAGCAGCTTAGTATCGGTTTCGCCCCTCCACTTT.

This clonotype was seen ten or more times. The chain recombines TRBV6-2 or TRBV6-3 with TRBJ2-1; D possibly corresponds to TRBD2 (5 bases). Germline values: CDR1 MNHEY, CDR2 SVGEGT. V lost 9 bases, J lost 1 base, and 13 bases lay in between. The CDR3 spans 14 residues. The CDR3 region is CASFYGVSYNEQFF. CDR3 sequence (DNA): TGTGCCAGTTTTTACGGGGTGTCCTACAATGAGCAGTTCTTC.

This clonotype was seen at least ten times. This chain uses TRBV6-9 with TRBJ1-1, with D unresolved. CDR1 is MNHGY and CDR2 is SVAAGI in the germline V gene. There are 16 residues in the CDR3. V was pared by 2 bases and J by 3 bases, with 16 bases between. CDR3 in DNA: TGTGCCAGCAGTTATGGCAGAAGTCCCTCTGACACTGAAGCTTTCTTT. Residues: CASSYGRSPSDTEAFF.

The chain employs TRBV12-3 or TRBV12-4 and TRBJ2-1; weak D call: TRBD2 (5 bases). Trimming took off 3 bases at V and 8 bases at J, with 11 bases between the two ends. The CDR3 is 13 amino acids. The CDR3 sequence is CASSFPRGYEQFF. The CDR3, as DNA: TGTGCCAGCAGTTTTCCCCGAGGGTATGAGCAGTTCTTC.

This clonotype showed up many times. This chain connects TRBV29-1 to TRBJ2-3; the D gene is possibly TRBD1 (5 bases). The CDR3 is 13 residues long. Germline values: CDR1 SQVTM, CDR2 ANQGSEA. V lost 0 bases, J lost 10 bases, and 14 bases lay in between. In DNA, the CDR3 is TGCAGCGTTGAAGATAAAGGCAGGGCCCCGCAGTATTTT. This sequence encodes CSVEDKGRAPQYF.

V is TRBV7-3 and J is TRBJ2-1; 11 bases match TRBD2. This CDR3 is built from 15 residues. J gave up 9 bases and V 1 base, and 5 bases lay outside the gene matches. Per the germline V gene, CDR1 is SGHTA and CDR2 is FQGTGA. This CDR3 reads CASSLKLAGVGEQFF. The CDR3 DNA reads TGTGCCAGCAGCTTAAAACTAGCGGGAGTGGGTGAGCAGTTCTTC.

This clonotype occurred a few times. The chain employs TRBV4-1 and TRBJ2-2; a weak D match, TRBD1 (5 bases). From germline, CDR1 is MGHRA and CDR2 YSYEKL. This CDR3 is built from 14 residues. Trimming pared 0 bases from V and 6 bases from J, leaving 8 bases between. For the CDR3, the DNA is TGCGCCAGCAGCCAAGACAGGGTCGCCGGGGAGCTGTTTTTT. It codes for CASSQDRVAGELFF.